The 5 T cell receptor beta chains in this list originate from one sample, sequenced in a study of T cell responses to AZD1222 COVID-19 vaccine. Profiling relied on immunoSEQ multiplex PCR, and the TCRdb table lists in-frame clones only, not all of them. The sample shows 150,000 or so clones, 70% to 90% of them seen only once. This sample comprised peripheral blood, obtained on day 0 of MenACWY control vaccination. The source of these receptors is an adult in good health.

This sequence joins TRBV7-2 and TRBJ1-3; D gene unclear. CDR3 size: 13 residues. The ends were cut back, 5 bases at V and 0 bases at J, with 5 bases in the middle. The germline CDR1 and CDR2 sequences are SGHTA and FQGNSA. In DNA, the CDR3 is TGTGCCAGCAGCCCTTCCTCTGGAAACACCATATATTTT. Translation gives CASSPSSGNTIYF.

The chain links TRBV11-3 to TRBJ2-5; TRBD1 matches 8 bases. The CDR3 contains 15 residues. Germline trimming cut 1 base from V and 2 bases from J; bases unmatched to any gene: 3. Germline values: CDR1 SGHNT, CDR2 YENEEA. The CDR3 loop is CASSLGRQGQETQYF. Here the CDR3 DNA reads TGTGCCAGCAGCTTAGGACGACAGGGGCAAGAGACCCAGTACTTC.

CDR3: CARDRGNTGELFF. The CDR3 DNA follows: TGTGCCCGGGACAGGGGAAACACCGGGGAGCTGTTTTTT. The chain recombines TRBV30 with TRBJ2-2; TRBD1 matches at 10 bases. The germline V gene encodes CDR1 GTSNPN and CDR2 SVGIG (reference sequence). The V gene end was trimmed by 8 bases and the J gene end by 2 bases; junction bases not matched to a gene: 2. This CDR3 contains 13 residues.

This rearrangement joins TRBV11-2 to TRBJ2-1; D gene uncertain. This CDR3 comprises 15 residues. Trimming pared 6 bases from V and 2 bases from J, leaving 14 bases between. Germline CDR1 and CDR2: SGHAT and FQNNGV. The DNA for the CDR3 is TGTGCCAGCAGGGGCCTATGGGGTACCTACAATGAGCAGTTCTTC. The encoded protein is CASRGLWGTYNEQFF.

This chain joins TRBV24-1 and TRBJ2-5; 15 bases fit TRBD2. The V segment lost 4 bases and the J segment 5 bases; nucleotides outside the gene matches: 10. The V gene's germline CDR1 is KGHDR and CDR2 SFDVKD. This CDR3 region has 18 residues. CDR3 amino acids: CATSDPQGLAGGMETQYF. The CDR3 nucleotides are TGTGCCACCAGTGACCCCCAGGGACTAGCGGGAGGAATGGAGACCCAGTACTTC.